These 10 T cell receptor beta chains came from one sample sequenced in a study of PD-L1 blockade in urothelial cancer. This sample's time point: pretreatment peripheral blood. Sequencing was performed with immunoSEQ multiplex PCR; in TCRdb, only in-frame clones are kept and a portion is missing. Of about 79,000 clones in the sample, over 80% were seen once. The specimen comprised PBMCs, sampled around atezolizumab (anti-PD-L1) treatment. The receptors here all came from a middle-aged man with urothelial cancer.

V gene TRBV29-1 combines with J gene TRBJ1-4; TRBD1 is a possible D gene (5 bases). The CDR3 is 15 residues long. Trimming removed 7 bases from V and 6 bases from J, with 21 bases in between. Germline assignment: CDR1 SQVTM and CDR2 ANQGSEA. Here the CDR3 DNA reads TGCAGCGCAGGGCGATCTGGGCTATCTGATGAAAAACTGTTTTTT. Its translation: CSAGRSGLSDEKLFF.

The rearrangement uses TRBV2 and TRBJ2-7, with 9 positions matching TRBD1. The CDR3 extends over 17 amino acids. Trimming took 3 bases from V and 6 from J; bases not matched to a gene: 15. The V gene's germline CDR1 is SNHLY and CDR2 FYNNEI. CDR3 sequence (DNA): TGTGCCAGCAGTGAGGAGGCGTGGGGGACAGGGATGGCCGAGCAGTACTTC. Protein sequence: CASSEEAWGTGMAEQYF.

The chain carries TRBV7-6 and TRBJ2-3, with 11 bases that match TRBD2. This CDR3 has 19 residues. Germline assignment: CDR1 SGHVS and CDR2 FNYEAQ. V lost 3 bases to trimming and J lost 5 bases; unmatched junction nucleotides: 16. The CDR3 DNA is TGTGCCAGCAGCTTCGCCCTTACTAGCGGGAGAGCCGTAGGAGATACGCAGTATTTT. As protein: CASSFALTSGRAVGDTQYF.

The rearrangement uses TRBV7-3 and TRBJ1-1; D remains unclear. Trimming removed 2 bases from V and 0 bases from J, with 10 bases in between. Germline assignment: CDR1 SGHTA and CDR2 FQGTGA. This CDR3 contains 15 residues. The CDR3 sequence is CASSLQAGLNTEAFF. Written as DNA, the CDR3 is TGTGCCAGCAGCTTACAGGCCGGATTGAACACTGAAGCTTTCTTT.

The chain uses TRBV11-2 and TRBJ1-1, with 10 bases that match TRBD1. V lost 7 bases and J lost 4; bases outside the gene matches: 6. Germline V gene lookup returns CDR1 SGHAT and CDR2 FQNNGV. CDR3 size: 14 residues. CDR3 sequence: CASTRQGAATEAFF. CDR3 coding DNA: TGTGCCAGCACCCGACAGGGGGCCGCCACTGAAGCTTTCTTT.

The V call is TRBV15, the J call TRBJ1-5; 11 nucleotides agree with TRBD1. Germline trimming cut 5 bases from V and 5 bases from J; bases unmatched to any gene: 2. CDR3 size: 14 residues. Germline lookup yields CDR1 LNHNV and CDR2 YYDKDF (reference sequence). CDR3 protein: CATSWDRGYQPQHF. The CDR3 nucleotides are TGTGCCACCAGCTGGGACAGGGGGTATCAGCCCCAGCATTTT.

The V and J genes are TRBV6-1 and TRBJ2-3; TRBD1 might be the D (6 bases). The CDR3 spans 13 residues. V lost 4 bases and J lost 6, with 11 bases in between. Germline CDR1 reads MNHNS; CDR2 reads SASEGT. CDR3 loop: CASSGTRGDTQYF. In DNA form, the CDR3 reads TGTGCCAGCAGTGGGACCAGGGGCGATACGCAGTATTTT.

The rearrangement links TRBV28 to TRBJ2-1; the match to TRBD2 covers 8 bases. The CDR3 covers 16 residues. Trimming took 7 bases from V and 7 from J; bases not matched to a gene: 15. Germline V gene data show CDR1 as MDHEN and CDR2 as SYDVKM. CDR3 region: CASTRTGTRVKNEQFF. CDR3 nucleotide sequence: TGTGCCAGCACTCGCACCGGGACTAGGGTAAAGAATGAGCAGTTCTTC. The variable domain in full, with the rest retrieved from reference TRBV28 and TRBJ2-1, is DVKVTQSSRYLVKRTGEKVFLECVQDMDHENMFWYRQDPGLGLRLIYFSYDVKMKEKGDIPEGYSVSREKKERFSLILESASTNQTSMYLCASTRTGTRVKNEQFFGPGTRLTVL.

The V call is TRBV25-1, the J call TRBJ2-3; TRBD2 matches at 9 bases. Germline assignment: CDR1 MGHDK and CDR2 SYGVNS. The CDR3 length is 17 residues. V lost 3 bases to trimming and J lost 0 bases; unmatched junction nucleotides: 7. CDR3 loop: CASSESTSGVSTDTQYF. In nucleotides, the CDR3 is TGTGCCAGCAGTGAGTCGACTAGCGGCGTAAGCACAGATACGCAGTATTTT.

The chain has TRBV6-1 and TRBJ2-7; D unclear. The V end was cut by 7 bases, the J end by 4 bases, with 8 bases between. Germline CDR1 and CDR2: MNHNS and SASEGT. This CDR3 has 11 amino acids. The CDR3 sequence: CASTVQYEQYF. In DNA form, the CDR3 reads TGTGCCAGCACAGTCCAGTACGAGCAGTACTTC.